This T cell receptor (beta chain) emerged from a study of blood T cell repertoires in COVID-19. Produced via immunoSEQ multiplex PCR; TCRdb's table is partial and in-frame only. Of approximately 150,000 clones in the sample, 84% are singletons; the top ten hold around 2.7%. The CDR3 is 15 amino acids. From germline, CDR1 is SNHLY and CDR2 FYNNEI. Trimming pared 5 bases from V and 0 bases from J, leaving 11 bases between. This chain connects TRBV2 to TRBJ2-4, with D perhaps TRBD1 (6 bases). The receptor was derived from a woman of 80 years or more with COVID-19, enrolled during active disease. The sample taken for sequencing was peripheral blood. This chain's CDR3 is CASSNTGLAKNIQYF. CDR3 bases: TGTGCCAGCAGTAACACAGGGCTAGCCAAAAACATTCAGTACTTC.